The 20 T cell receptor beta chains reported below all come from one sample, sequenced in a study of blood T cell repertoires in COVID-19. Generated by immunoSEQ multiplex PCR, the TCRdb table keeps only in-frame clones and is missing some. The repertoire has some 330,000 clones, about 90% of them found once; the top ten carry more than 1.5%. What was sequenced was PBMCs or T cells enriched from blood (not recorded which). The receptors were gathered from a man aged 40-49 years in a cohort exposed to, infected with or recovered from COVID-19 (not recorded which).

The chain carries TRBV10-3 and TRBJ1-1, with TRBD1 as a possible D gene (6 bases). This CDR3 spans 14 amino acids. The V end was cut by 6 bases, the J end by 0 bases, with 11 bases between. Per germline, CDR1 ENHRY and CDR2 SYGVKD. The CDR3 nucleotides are TGTGCCATCAGCCACAGGGAAATGAACACTGAAGCTTTCTTT. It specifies CAISHREMNTEAFF.

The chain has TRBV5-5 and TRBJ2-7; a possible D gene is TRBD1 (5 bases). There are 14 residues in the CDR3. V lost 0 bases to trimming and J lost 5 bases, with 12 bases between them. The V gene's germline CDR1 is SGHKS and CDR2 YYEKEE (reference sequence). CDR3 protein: CASSLVAGADEQYF. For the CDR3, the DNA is TGTGCCAGCAGCTTGGTAGCTGGGGCGGACGAGCAGTACTTC.

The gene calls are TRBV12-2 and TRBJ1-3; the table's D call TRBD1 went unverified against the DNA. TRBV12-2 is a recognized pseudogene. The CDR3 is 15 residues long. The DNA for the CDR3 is TGTGCAAGTCGCTCGGGACAGGGGGCTGGAAACACCATATATTTT. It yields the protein CASRSGQGAGNTIYF.

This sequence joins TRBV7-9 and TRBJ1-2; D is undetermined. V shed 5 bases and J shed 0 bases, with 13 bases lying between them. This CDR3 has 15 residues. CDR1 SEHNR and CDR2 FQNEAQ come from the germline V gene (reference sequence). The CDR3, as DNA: TGTGCCAGCAGCCTCCGATGGGCGTCTAACTATGGCTACACCTTC. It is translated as CASSLRWASNYGYTF.

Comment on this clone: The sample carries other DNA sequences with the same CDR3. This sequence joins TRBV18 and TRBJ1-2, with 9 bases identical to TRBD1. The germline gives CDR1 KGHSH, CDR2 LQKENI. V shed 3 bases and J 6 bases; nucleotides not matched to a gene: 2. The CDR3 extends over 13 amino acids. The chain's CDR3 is CASSPRQGDGYTF. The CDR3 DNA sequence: TGTGCCAGCTCACCCAGACAGGGGGATGGCTACACCTTC.

CDR3 region: CSGKLAGPTDTQYF. DNA of the CDR3: TGCAGCGGGAAGCTAGCGGGCCCCACAGATACGCAGTATTTT. The gene calls are TRBV29-1 and TRBJ2-3, with 8 bases fitting TRBD2. The V gene's germline CDR1 is SQVTM and CDR2 ANQGSEA. V was clipped by 7 bases and J by 2 bases; unmatched bases: 8. This CDR3 region has 14 residues.

CDR3 loop: CASSESLGSEETQYF. CDR3 DNA: TGCGCCAGCAGTGAGTCCTTGGGCAGTGAAGAGACCCAGTACTTC. The chain is built from TRBV10-1 and TRBJ2-5; no definite D call. This CDR3 has 15 residues. Germline V gene lookup returns CDR1 WNHNN and CDR2 SYGVQD (reference sequence). V was shortened by 0 bases and J by 3 bases, with 11 bases between the two germline ends.

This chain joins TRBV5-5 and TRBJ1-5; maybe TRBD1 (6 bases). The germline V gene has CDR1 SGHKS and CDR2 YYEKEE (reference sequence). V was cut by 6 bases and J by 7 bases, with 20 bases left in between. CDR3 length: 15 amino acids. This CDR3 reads CASTRTAEWGQPQHF. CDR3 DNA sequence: TGTGCCAGCACACGGACAGCGGAATGGGGGCAGCCCCAGCATTTT. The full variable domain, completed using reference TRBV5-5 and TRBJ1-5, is DAGVTQSPTHLIKTRGQQVTLRCSPISGHKSVSWYQQVLGQGPQFIFQYYEKEERGRGNFPDRFSARQFPNYSSELNVNALLLGDSALYLCASTRTAEWGQPQHFGDGTRLSIL.

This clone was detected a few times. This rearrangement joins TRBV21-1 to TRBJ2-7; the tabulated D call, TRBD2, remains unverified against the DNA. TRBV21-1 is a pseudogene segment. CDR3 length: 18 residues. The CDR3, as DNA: TGTGCCAGCAGCCGCGGGGACGACGGAAGACACCGAGCCTACGAGCAGTACTTC. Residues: CASSRGDDGRHRAYEQYF.

CDR3 coding DNA: TGTGCCAGCAGTCCCAATCACGGGTCCTACAATGAGCAGTTCTTC. Translation gives CASSPNHGSYNEQFF. The genes are TRBV3-1 (or the pseudogene TRBV3-2) and TRBJ2-1; D ambiguous. V was cut by 6 bases and J by 1 base, with 13 bases left in between. The CDR3 is made up of 15 amino acids. Germline CDR1 is LGHDT and CDR2 is YNNKEL (reference sequence).

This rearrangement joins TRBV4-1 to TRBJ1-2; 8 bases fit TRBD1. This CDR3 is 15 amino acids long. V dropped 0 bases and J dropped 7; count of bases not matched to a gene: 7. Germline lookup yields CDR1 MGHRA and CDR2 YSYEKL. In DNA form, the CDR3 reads TGCGCCAGCAGCCAAGATAACAGGGGGAGGGTTGGCTACACCTTC. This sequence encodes CASSQDNRGRVGYTF.

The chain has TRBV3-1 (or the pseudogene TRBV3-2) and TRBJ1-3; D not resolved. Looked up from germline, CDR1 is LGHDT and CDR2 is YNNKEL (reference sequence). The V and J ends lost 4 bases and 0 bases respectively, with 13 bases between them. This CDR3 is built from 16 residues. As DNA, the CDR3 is TGTGCCAGCAGCCGCCTGACTGCTTCCTCTGGAAACACCATATATTTT. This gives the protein CASSRLTASSGNTIYF.

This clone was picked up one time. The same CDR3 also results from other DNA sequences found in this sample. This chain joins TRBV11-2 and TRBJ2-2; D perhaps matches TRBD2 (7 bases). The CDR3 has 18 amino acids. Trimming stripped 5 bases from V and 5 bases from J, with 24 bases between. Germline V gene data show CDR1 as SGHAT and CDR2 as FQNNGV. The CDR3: CASSPRGVASGFTGELFF. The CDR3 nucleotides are TGTGCCAGCAGCCCAAGGGGGGTCGCTAGCGGATTTACCGGGGAGCTGTTTTTT.

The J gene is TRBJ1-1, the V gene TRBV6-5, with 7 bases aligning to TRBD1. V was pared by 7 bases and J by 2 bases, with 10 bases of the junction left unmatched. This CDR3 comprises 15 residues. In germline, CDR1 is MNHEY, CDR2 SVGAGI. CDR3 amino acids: CASTPTRQGNTEAFF. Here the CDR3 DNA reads TGTGCCAGCACCCCGACCCGACAGGGAAACACTGAAGCTTTCTTT.

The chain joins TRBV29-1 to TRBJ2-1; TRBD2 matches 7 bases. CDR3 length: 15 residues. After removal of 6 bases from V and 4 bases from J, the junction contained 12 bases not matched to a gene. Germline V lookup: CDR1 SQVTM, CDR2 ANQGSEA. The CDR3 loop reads CSVPGGGNIYNEQFF. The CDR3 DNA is TGCAGCGTCCCGGGCGGGGGAAACATTTACAATGAGCAGTTCTTC.

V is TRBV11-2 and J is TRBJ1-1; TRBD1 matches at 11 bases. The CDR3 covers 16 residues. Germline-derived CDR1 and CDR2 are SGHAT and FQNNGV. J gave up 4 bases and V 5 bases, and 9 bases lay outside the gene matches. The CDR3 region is CASSPGDRGVATEAFF. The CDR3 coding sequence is TGTGCCAGCAGCCCTGGGGACAGGGGGGTGGCCACTGAAGCTTTCTTT.

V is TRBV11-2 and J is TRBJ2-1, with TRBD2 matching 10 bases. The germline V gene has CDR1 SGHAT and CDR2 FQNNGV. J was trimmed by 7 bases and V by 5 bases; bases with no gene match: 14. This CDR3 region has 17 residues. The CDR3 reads CASSLLLLAGVRNEQFF. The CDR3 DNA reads TGTGCCAGCAGCCTGCTATTGCTAGCGGGAGTTCGGAATGAGCAGTTCTTC.

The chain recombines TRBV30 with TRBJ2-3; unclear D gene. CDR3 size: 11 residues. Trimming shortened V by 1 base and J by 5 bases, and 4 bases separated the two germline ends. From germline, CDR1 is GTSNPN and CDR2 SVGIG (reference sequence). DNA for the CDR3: TGTGCCTGGAGTGGACTAGATACGCAGTATTTT. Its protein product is CAWSGLDTQYF. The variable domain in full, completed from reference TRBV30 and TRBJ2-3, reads SQTIHQWPATLVQPVGSPLSLECTVEGTSNPNLYWYRQAAGRGLQLLFYSVGIGQISSEVPQNLSASRPQDRQFILSSKKLLLSDSGFYLCAWSGLDTQYFGPGTRLTVL.

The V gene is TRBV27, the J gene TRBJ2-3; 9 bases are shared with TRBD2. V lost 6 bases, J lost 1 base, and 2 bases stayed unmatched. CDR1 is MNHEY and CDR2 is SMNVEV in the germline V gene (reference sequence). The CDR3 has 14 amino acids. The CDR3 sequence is CASSLAGRTDTQYF. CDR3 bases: TGTGCCAGCAGCCTAGCGGGGCGCACAGATACGCAGTATTTT.

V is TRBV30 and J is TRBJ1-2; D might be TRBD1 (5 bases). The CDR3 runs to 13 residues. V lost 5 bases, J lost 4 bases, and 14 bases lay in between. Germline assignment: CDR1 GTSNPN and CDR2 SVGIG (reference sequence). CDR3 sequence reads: CAWDPGQGYGYTF. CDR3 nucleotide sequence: TGTGCCTGGGACCCCGGGCAGGGCTATGGCTACACCTTC.